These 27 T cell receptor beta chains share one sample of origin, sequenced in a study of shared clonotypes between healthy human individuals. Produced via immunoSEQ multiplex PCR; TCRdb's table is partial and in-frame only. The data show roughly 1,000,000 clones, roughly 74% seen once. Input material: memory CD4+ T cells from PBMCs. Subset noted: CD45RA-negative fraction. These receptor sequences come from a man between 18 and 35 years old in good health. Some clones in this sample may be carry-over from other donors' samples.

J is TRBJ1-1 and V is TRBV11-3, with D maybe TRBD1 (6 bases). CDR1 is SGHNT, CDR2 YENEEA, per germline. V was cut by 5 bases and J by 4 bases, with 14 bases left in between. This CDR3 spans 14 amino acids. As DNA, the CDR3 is TGTGCCAGCAGCCCACAAGGGGGGAGCACTGAAGCTTTCTTT. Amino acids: CASSPQGGSTEAFF.

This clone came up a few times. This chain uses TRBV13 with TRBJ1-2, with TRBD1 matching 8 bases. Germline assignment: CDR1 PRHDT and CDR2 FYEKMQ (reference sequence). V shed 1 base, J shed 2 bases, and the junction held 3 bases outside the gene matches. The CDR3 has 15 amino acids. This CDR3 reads CASSLVGQGNYGYTF. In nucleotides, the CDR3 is TGTGCCAGCAGCTTAGTCGGACAGGGAAACTATGGCTACACCTTC.

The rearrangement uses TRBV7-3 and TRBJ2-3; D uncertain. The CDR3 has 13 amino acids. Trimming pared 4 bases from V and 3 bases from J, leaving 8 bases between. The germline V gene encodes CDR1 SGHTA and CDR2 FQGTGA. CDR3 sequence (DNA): TGTGCCAGCAGCTGGGGTGGGACAGATACGCAGTATTTT. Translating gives CASSWGGTDTQYF.

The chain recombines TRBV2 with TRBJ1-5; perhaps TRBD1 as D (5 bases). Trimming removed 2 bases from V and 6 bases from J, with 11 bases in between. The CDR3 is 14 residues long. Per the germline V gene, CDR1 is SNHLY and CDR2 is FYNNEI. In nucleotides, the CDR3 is TGTGCCAGCAGTGAAAGGTCAGGGAGTCAGCCCCAGCATTTT. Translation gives CASSERSGSQPQHF.

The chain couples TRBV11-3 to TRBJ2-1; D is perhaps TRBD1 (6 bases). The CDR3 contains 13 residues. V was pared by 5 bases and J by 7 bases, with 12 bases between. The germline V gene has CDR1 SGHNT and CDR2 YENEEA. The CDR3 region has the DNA TGTGCCAGCAGCCTTACAGGGTCAAATGAGCAGTTCTTC. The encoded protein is CASSLTGSNEQFF.

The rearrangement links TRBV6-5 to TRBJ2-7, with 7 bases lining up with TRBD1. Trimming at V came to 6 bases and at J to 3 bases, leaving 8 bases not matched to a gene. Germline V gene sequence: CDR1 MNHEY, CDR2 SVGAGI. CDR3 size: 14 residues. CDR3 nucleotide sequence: TGTGCCAGCAGACCTCCGGGACAGAACTACGAGCAGTACTTC. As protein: CASRPPGQNYEQYF.

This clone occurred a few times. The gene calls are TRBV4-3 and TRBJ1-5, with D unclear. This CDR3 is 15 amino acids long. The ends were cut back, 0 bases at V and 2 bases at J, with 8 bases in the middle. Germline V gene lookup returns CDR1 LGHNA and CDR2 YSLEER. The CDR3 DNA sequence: TGCGCCAGCAGCCAAGATTCGTACGGCAATCAGCCCCAGCATTTT. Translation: CASSQDSYGNQPQHF.

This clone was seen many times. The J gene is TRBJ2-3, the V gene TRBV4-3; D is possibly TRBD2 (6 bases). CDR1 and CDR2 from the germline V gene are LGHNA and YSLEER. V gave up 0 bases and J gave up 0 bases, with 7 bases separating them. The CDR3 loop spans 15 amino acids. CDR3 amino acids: CASSQEGTSTDTQYF. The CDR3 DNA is TGCGCCAGCAGCCAAGAAGGGACTAGCACAGATACGCAGTATTTT.

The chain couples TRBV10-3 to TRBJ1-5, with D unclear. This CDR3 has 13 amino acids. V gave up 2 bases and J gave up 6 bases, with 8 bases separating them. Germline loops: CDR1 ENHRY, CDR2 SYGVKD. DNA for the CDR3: TGTGCCATCAGTGAGGGGGTGAGTCAGCCCCAGCATTTT. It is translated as CAISEGVSQPQHF.

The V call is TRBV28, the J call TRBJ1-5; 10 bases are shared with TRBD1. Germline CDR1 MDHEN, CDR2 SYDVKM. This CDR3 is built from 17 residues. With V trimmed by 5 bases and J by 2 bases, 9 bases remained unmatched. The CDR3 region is CASSLRGTGVGNQPQHF. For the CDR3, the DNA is TGTGCCAGCAGTCTTCGAGGGACAGGGGTTGGCAATCAGCCCCAGCATTTT. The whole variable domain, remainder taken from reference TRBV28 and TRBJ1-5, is DVKVTQSSRYLVKRTGEKVFLECVQDMDHENMFWYRQDPGLGLRLIYFSYDVKMKEKGDIPEGYSVSREKKERFSLILESASTNQTSMYLCASSLRGTGVGNQPQHFGDGTRLSIL.

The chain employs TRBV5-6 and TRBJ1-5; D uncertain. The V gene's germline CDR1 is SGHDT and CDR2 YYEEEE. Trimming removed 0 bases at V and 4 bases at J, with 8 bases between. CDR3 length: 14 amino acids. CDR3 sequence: CASSLGRENQPQHF. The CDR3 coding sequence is TGTGCCAGCAGCTTGGGGCGGGAAAATCAGCCCCAGCATTTT.

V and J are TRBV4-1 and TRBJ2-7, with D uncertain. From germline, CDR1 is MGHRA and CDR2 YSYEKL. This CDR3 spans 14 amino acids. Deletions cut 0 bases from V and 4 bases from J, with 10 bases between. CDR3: CASSQDPFTYEQYF. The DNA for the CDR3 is TGCGCCAGCAGCCAAGATCCATTCACATACGAGCAGTACTTC.

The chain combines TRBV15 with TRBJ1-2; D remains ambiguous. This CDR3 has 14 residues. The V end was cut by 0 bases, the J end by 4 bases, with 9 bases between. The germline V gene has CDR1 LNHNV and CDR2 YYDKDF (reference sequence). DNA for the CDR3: TGTGCCACCAGCAGAGATAAGGGCCCCTATGGCTACACCTTC. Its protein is CATSRDKGPYGYTF.

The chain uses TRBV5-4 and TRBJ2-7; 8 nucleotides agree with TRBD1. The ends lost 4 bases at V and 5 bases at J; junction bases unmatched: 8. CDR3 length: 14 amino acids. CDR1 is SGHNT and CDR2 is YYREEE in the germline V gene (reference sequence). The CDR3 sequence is CASSNGQGGHEQYF. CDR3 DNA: TGTGCCAGCAGCAATGGACAGGGAGGTCACGAGCAGTACTTC.

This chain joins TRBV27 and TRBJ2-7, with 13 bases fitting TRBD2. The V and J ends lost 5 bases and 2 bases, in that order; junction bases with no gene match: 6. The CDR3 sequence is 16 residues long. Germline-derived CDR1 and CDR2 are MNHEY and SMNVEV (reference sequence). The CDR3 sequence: CASSPEGLAGTYEQYF. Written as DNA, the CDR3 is TGTGCCAGCAGTCCCGAGGGACTAGCGGGGACCTACGAGCAGTACTTC.

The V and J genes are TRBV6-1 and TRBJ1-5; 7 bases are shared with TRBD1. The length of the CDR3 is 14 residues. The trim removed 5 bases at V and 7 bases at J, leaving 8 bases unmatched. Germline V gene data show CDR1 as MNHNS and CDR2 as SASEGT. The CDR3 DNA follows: TGTGCCAGCAGTCCCTCAGGGGGTGGGCAGCCCCAGCATTTT. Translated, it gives CASSPSGGGQPQHF.

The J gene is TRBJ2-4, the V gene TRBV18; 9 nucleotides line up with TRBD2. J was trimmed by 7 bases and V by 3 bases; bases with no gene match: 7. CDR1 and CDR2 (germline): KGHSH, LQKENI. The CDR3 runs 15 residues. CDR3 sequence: CASSPEAGGENIQYF. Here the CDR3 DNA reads TGTGCCAGCTCACCGGAGGCGGGAGGGGAGAACATTCAGTACTTC.

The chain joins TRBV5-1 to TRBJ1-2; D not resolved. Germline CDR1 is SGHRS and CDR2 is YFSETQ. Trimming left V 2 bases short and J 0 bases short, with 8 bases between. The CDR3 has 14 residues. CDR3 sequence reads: CASSLGPANYGYTF. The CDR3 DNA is TGCGCCAGCAGCTTAGGACCAGCTAACTATGGCTACACCTTC.

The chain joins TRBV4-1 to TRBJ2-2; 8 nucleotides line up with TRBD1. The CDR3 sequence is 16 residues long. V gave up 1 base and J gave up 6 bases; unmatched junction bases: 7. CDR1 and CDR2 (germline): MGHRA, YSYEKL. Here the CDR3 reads CASSQVDRADPGELFF. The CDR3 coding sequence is TGCGCCAGCAGCCAAGTGGACAGGGCGGATCCCGGGGAGCTGTTTTTT.

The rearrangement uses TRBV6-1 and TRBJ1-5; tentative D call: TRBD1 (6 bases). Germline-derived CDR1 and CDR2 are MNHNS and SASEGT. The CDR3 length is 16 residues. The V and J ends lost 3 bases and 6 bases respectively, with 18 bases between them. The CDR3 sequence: CASSDQGMGGFQPQHF. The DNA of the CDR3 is TGTGCCAGCAGTGACCAGGGGATGGGAGGCTTTCAGCCCCAGCATTTT.

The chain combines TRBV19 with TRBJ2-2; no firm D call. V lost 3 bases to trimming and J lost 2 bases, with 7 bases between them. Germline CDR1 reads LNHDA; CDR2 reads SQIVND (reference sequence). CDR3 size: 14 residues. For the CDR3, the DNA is TGTGCCAGTAGTATCAACGGTAACACCGGGGAGCTGTTTTTT. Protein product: CASSINGNTGELFF.

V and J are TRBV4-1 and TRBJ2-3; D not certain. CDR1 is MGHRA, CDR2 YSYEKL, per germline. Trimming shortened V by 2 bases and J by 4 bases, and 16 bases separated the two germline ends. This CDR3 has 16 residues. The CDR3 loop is CASSQSPLGGADTQYF. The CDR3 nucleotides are TGCGCCAGCAGCCAAAGTCCTTTGGGTGGGGCAGATACGCAGTATTTT.

The CDR3 loop reads CTERDYQKITQYF. CDR3 DNA sequence: TGCACCGAAAGGGACTACCAGAAAATAACGCAGTATTTT. The genes are TRBV29-1 and TRBJ2-3; 7 nucleotides align to TRBD2. There are 13 residues in the CDR3. Germline-derived CDR1 and CDR2 are SQVTM and ANQGSEA.

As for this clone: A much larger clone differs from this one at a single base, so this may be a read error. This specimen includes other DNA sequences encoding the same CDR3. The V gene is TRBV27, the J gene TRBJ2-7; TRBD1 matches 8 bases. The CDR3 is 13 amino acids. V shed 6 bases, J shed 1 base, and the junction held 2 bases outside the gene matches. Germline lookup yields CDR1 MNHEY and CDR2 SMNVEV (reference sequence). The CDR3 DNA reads TGTGCCAGCAGCGGACAGGGTTCCTACGAGCAGTACTTC. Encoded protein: CASSGQGSYEQYF.

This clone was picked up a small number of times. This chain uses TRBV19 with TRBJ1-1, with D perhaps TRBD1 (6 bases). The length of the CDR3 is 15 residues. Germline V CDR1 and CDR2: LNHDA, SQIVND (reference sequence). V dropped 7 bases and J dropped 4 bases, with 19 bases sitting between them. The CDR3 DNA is TGTGCCAGTACCCCATGGGGGGCAAAGGGCACTGAAGCTTTCTTT. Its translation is CASTPWGAKGTEAFF. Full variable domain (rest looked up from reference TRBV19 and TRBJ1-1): DGGITQSPKYLFRKEGQNVTLSCEQNLNHDAMYWYRQDPGQGLRLIYYSQIVNDFQKGDIAEGYSVSREKKESFPLTVTSAQKNPTAFYLCASTPWGAKGTEAFFGQGTRLTVV.

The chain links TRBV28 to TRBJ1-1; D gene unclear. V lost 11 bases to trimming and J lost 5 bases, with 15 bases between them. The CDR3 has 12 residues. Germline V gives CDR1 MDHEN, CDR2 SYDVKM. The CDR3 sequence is CAGGRVRTEAFF. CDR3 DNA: TGTGCCGGCGGCAGAGTAAGAACTGAAGCTTTCTTT.

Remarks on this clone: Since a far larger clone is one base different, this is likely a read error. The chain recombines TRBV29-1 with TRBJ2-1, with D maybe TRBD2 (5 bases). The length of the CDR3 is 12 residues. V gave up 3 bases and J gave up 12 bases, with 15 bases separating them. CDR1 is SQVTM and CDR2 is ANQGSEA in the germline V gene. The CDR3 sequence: CSVDSGEGRQFF. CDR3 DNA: TGCAGCGTTGACTCAGGAGAGGGCAGGCAGTTCTTC.